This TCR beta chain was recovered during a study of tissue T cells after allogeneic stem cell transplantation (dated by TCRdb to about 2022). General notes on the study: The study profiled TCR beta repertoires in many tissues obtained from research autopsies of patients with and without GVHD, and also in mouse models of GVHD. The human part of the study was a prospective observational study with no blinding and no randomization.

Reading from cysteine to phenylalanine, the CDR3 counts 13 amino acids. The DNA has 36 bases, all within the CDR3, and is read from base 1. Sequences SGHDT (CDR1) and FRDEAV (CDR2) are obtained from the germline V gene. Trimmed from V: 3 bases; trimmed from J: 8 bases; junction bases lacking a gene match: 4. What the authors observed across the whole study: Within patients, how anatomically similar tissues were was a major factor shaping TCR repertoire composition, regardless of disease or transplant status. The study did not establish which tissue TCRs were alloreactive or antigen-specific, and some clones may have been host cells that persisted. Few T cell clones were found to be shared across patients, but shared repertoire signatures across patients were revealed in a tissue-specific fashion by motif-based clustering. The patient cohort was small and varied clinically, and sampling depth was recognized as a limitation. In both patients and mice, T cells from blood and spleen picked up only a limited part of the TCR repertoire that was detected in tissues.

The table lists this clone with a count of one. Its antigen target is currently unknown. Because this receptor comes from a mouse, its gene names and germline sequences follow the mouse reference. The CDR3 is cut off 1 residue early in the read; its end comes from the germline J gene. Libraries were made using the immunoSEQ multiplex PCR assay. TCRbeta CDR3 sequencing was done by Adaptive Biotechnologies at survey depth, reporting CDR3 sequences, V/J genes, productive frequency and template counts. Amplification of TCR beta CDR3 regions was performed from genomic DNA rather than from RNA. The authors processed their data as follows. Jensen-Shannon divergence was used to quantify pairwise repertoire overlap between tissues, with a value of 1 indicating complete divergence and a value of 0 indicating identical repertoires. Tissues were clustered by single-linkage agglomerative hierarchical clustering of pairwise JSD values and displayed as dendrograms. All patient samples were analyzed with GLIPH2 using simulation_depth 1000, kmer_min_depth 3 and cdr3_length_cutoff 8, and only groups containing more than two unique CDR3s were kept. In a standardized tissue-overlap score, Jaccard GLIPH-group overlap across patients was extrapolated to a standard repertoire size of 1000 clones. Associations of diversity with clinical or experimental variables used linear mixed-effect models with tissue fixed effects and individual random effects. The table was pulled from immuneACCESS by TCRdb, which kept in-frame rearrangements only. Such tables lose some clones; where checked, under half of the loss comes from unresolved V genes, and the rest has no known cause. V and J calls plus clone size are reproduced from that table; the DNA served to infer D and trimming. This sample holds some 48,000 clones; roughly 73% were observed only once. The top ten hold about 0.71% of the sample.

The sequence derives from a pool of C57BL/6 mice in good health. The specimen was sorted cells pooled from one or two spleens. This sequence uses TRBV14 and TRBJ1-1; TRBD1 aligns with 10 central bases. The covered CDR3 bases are TGTGCCAGCAGTTCGAGGACAGGGGGGGAAGTCTTC. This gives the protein CASSSRTGGEVF. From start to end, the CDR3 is CASSSRTGGEVFF.